Each of the 15 T cell receptor beta chains below was sequenced from the same sample in a study of vaccination and CD4 T cells after COVID-19. Sequencing of cultured CD4+ T cell DNA used the Oncomine TCR Beta short-read assay. In this case, cultured CD4+ T cells provided the extracted genomic DNA. A single record per CDR3 protein comes from TCRdb applying MiXCR to the PCR reads. The sample shows around 10,000 distinct CDR3 sequences, almost 40% of them seen only once. Their target antigens are unknown. Documented treatment: roughly 10-day PBMC culture with coronavirus spike peptide pools or control peptides (ViraFEST assay). One should note that the unexposed donor's CD4+ T cells were collected before the COVID-19 pandemic (2011-2018). Sequenced input: CD4+ T cells from blood, cultured in vitro. The receptor source for this set is a human donor in good health.

In its sample, this clonotype is medium-sized. An end of the junction differs from the germline gene, which may be a read error. The chain joins TRBV20-1 to TRBJ1-2; 7 bases fit TRBD1. The CDR3 contains 8 residues. Germline CDR1 reads DFQATT; CDR2 reads SNEGSKA (reference sequence). CDR3 protein: CSARADRF. The CDR3 nucleotides are TGCAGTGCTAGAGCGGACAGGTTC.

This clonotype was detected only a few times. In DNA, the CDR3 is TGTGCCAGCAGTTTCAGGGGTCGAGAGACCCAGTACTTC. It encodes CASSFRGRETQYF. The chain uses TRBV25-1 and TRBJ2-5, with D perhaps TRBD1 (6 bases). V was cut by 5 bases and J by 4 bases, with 11 bases left in between. Germline lookup yields CDR1 MGHDK and CDR2 SYGVNS. The CDR3 is made up of 13 amino acids.

The chain couples TRBV12-3 or TRBV12-4 to TRBJ1-1; TRBD1 agrees at 7 bases. CDR3 length equals 14 residues. The V segment lost 8 bases and the J segment 4 bases; nucleotides outside the gene matches: 10. CDR3 protein: CASLDRDKGTEAFF. As DNA, the CDR3 is TGTGCCAGCCTCGACAGGGATAAGGGCACTGAAGCTTTCTTT.

Worth noting for this clonotype: A read error may account for a junction end that differs from germline. The chain uses TRBV10-3 and TRBJ1-2; 7 nucleotides line up with TRBD1. Germline loops: CDR1 ENHRY, CDR2 SYGVKD. The CDR3 extends over 14 amino acids. CDR3 bases: TGTGCCATCAGTGCCAGACAGGGATGGAATGGCTACGCCTTC. Protein product: CAISARQGWNGYAF.

The chain is built from TRBV11-2 and TRBJ2-3; D is unresolved. The length of the CDR3 is 13 residues. Trimming shortened V by 5 bases and J by 6 bases, and 12 bases separated the two germline ends. The germline V gene encodes CDR1 SGHAT and CDR2 FQNNGV. This CDR3 reads CASSKGPADTQYF. The CDR3 region has the DNA TGTGCCAGCAGCAAAGGACCCGCCGATACGCAGTATTTT.

This rearrangement joins TRBV5-4 to TRBJ2-3; TRBD2 matches at 11 bases. V shed 4 bases and J 0 bases; nucleotides not matched to a gene: 1. Germline assignment: CDR1 SGHNT and CDR2 YYREEE (reference sequence). This CDR3 has 15 amino acids. CDR3 nucleotide sequence: TGTGCCAGCAGCCGGACTAGCGGGAGCACAGATACGCAGTATTTT. Encoded protein: CASSRTSGSTDTQYF.

The chain has TRBV6-2 or TRBV6-3 and TRBJ2-7; 12 bases match TRBD2. With V trimmed by 9 bases and J by 4 bases, 10 bases remained unmatched. Germline V gene sequence: CDR1 MNHEY, CDR2 SVGEGT. The CDR3 contains 15 residues. The CDR3 DNA is TGTGCCAGTCGACTAGCGGGAGTGGTGGTATACGAGCAGTACTTC. As protein: CASRLAGVVVYEQYF.

The V gene is TRBV6-1, the J gene TRBJ2-1; 8 positions match TRBD2. J gave up 10 bases and V 10 bases, and 3 bases lay outside the gene matches. The V gene's germline CDR1 is MNHNS and CDR2 SASEGT. This CDR3 has 10 amino acids. The CDR3 loop is CANGRAEQFF. For the CDR3, the DNA is TGTGCCAACGGGAGGGCCGAGCAGTTCTTC.

The V call is TRBV28, the J call TRBJ1-2; TRBD1 matches at 7 bases. This CDR3 contains 14 residues. Trimming took 7 bases from V and 8 from J; bases not matched to a gene: 13. Germline loops: CDR1 MDHEN, CDR2 SYDVKM. The CDR3 protein is CASTQWDSQRGYTF. CDR3 nucleotides: TGTGCCAGCACCCAGTGGGACAGTCAGCGGGGCTACACCTTC.

V is TRBV20-1 and J is TRBJ2-7; no clear D. The CDR3 sequence is 12 residues long. V was pared by 2 bases and J by 3 bases, with 8 bases between. Per the germline V gene, CDR1 is DFQATT and CDR2 is SNEGSKA (reference sequence). The CDR3 DNA follows: TGCAGTGCTAGACCCCGGTACTACGAGCAGTACTTC. It translates to CSARPRYYEQYF.

The rearrangement joins TRBV27 to TRBJ2-3; TRBD2 matches 7 bases. The germline V gene encodes CDR1 MNHEY and CDR2 SMNVEV (reference sequence). The V gene end was trimmed by 2 bases and the J gene end by 6 bases; junction bases not matched to a gene: 5. The CDR3 is made up of 14 amino acids. CDR3 residues: CASSLRGGYDTQYF. The CDR3 DNA reads as TGTGCCAGCAGTTTAAGGGGAGGGTACGATACGCAGTATTTT.

This rearrangement joins TRBV6-1 to TRBJ2-3, with 9 bases lining up with TRBD2. The CDR3 spans 17 residues. The junction had 20 bases not matched to a gene; V was cut back by 7 bases and J by 9 bases. CDR1 and CDR2 (germline): MNHNS, SASEGT. The CDR3 sequence is CASKGREGRSQGRTQYF. The CDR3 bases are TGTGCCAGCAAGGGGCGGGAGGGCCGGAGTCAGGGGCGAACGCAGTATTTT.

The gene calls are TRBV19 and TRBJ2-7, with TRBD1 as a possible D gene (6 bases). Germline lookup yields CDR1 LNHDA and CDR2 SQIVND (reference sequence). Trimming left V 3 bases short and J 0 bases short, with 9 bases between. The CDR3 runs to 14 residues. DNA of the CDR3: TGTGCCAGTAGTATGAGGGGGAGCTCCTACGAGCAGTACTTC. It translates to CASSMRGSSYEQYF.

The rearrangement uses TRBV19 and TRBJ2-7; D remains unclear. This CDR3 is built from 13 residues. Germline CDR1 is LNHDA and CDR2 is SQIVND (reference sequence). Trimming removed 8 bases at V and 0 bases at J, with 11 bases between. CDR3 nucleotide sequence: TGTGCCAGTGCTATTCCCGGCTCCTACGAGCAGTACTTC. This gives the protein CASAIPGSYEQYF.

The table lists this clonotype with a few counts. The rearrangement uses TRBV28 and TRBJ1-2, with D possibly TRBD1 on 6 matching bases. This CDR3 region has 12 residues. The germline V and J ends were trimmed by 10 bases and 6 bases, with 15 bases remaining between them. The V gene's germline CDR1 is MDHEN and CDR2 SYDVKM. DNA for the CDR3: TGTGCCATAACAGGGAGAAAGGATGGCTACACCTTC. This sequence encodes CAITGRKDGYTF.